This T cell receptor beta chain is from a study of OX40 agonist ivuxolimab in advanced cancers. Study background: Ivuxolimab is an agonistic anti-OX40 (CD134) antibody, and patients were treated with it. It was permissible to have had prior anti-PD-1, anti-PD-L1 or anti-CTLA-4 therapy, and approximately 40% had some. Whole-study findings and limits: Expanded peripheral T-cell antigen specificity went undetermined. Expanded clones tended on average to be more numerous among CD8+ T cells than CD4+.

Note on this clone: Its cognate antigen is unknown.

This CDR3 contains 13 residues. J lost 6 bases, V lost 3 bases, and 2 bases had no gene match. The germline CDR1 and CDR2 sequences are LGHNT and FRNRAP. Clones were read by immunoSEQ multiplex PCR, and TCRdb kept only the in-frame ones, dropping some. The table lists 50,000 to 75,000 clones, roughly 84% of them singletons. This receptor was obtained from an adult with an advanced solid tumor such as melanoma, head and neck, liver or kidney cancer. The V and J genes are TRBV12-5 and TRBJ2-3; TRBD1 aligns across 8 bases. Sequences were derived from CD4+ or CD8+ T cells sorted from blood, sampled in a trial of the OX40 agonist ivuxolimab. Here the CDR3 reads CASGFGDRDTQYF. The CDR3 nucleotides read TGTGCTAGTGGTTTTGGGGACAGGGATACGCAGTATTTT.